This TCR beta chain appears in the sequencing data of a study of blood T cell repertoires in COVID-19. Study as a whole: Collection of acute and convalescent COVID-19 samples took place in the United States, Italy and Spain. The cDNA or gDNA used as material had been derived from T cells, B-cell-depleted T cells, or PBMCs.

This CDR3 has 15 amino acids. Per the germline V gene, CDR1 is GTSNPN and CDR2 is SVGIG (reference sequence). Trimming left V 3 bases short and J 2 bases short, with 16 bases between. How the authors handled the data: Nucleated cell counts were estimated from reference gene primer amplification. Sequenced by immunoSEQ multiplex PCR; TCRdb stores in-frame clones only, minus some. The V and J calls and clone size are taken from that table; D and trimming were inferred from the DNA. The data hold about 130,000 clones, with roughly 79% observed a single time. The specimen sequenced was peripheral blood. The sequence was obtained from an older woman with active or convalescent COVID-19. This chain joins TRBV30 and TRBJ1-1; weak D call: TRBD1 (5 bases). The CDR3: CAWRGGNRPNTEAFF. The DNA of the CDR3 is TGTGCCTGGAGGGGGGGGAATCGGCCTAACACTGAAGCTTTCTTT.